One sample yielded the 28 T cell receptor beta chains listed below, sequenced in a study of T cell changes during pregnancy in multiple sclerosis. The table came from immunoSEQ multiplex PCR; TCRdb's copy has only in-frame clones and leaves some out. Here the sample spans 65,000 to 85,000 clones, approximately 87% being singletons. The sample consisted of peripheral blood, taken after pregnancy. The receptors shown here come from a female donor in good health, enrolled as a control in a pregnancy study.

The rearrangement joins TRBV9 to TRBJ2-2, with 10 bases lining up with TRBD2. Germline CDR1 reads SGDLS; CDR2 reads YYNGEE. V lost 6 bases and J lost 5; bases outside the gene matches: 13. The CDR3 consists of 17 residues. This chain's CDR3 is CASTLGEAGGVTGELFF. The CDR3 DNA reads TGTGCCAGCACCCTGGGGGAAGCGGGAGGGGTGACCGGGGAGCTGTTTTTT.

The chain uses TRBV9 and TRBJ2-5, with 10 bases identical to TRBD2. CDR3 size: 16 residues. The V segment lost 3 bases and the J segment 4 bases; nucleotides outside the gene matches: 9. Germline CDR1 SGDLS, CDR2 YYNGEE. Here the CDR3 reads CASSAGGGLATETQYF. Written as DNA, the CDR3 is TGTGCCAGCAGCGCCGGTGGGGGACTAGCGACAGAGACCCAGTACTTC.

CDR3 DNA sequence: TGTGCCAGCAGCGCCGGACAGGGCAACTATGGCTACACCTTC. Protein product: CASSAGQGNYGYTF. The chain joins TRBV7-8 to TRBJ1-2, with 8 positions matching TRBD1. The V gene's germline CDR1 is SGHVS and CDR2 FQNEAQ. Trimming at V came to 5 bases and at J to 2 bases, leaving 4 bases not matched to a gene. The CDR3 consists of 14 residues.

The chain carries TRBV7-2 and TRBJ1-1; D not resolved. CDR1 SGHTA and CDR2 FQGNSA come from the germline V gene. There are 16 residues in the CDR3. V was shortened by 0 bases and J by 1 base, with 12 bases between the two germline ends. CDR3 in amino acids: CASSLAATAKNTEAFF. CDR3 DNA: TGTGCCAGCAGCTTAGCGGCAACAGCTAAGAACACTGAAGCTTTCTTT.

The chain carries TRBV6-6 and TRBJ1-1; TRBD1 aligns across 8 bases. The CDR3 is made up of 15 amino acids. CDR1 and CDR2 (germline): MNHNY, SVGAGI (reference sequence). J was trimmed by 2 bases and V by 6 bases; bases with no gene match: 8. The CDR3 region is CASRDHRGGNTEAFF. In DNA, the CDR3 is TGTGCCAGCAGGGACCACAGGGGGGGCAACACTGAAGCTTTCTTT.

V gene TRBV5-1 combines with J gene TRBJ2-1; D gene unclear. Germline CDR1 SGHRS, CDR2 YFSETQ. The length of the CDR3 is 15 residues. V was shortened by 4 bases and J by 5 bases, with 16 bases between the two germline ends. Here the CDR3 reads CASSQGGTSNNEQFF. In DNA form, the CDR3 reads TGCGCCAGCAGCCAAGGCGGAACAAGTAACAATGAGCAGTTCTTC.

This clone showed up just once. V and J are TRBV9 and TRBJ2-2; D possibly corresponds to TRBD1 (6 bases). CDR3 length: 15 residues. Trimming left V 0 bases short and J 5 bases short, with 11 bases between. The germline V gene encodes CDR1 SGDLS and CDR2 YYNGEE. Written as DNA, the CDR3 is TGTGCCAGCAGCGTAGAGGGGGTAGGGACCGGGGAGCTGTTTTTT. It encodes CASSVEGVGTGELFF. The full variable domain, completed using reference TRBV9 and TRBJ2-2, is DSGVTQTPKHLITATGQRVTLRCSPRSGDLSVYWYQQSLDQGLQFLIQYYNGEERAKGNILERFSAQQFPDLHSELNLSSLELGDSALYFCASSVEGVGTGELFFGEGSRLTVL.

The chain links TRBV10-3 to TRBJ2-7, with D tentatively TRBD2 (6 bases). From germline, CDR1 is ENHRY and CDR2 SYGVKD. V was shortened by 3 bases and J by 5 bases, with 11 bases between the two germline ends. The CDR3 runs 13 residues. CDR3 region: CAISDGGPHEQYF. The DNA of the CDR3 is TGTGCCATCAGTGACGGGGGTCCGCACGAGCAGTACTTC.

The chain joins TRBV6-1 to TRBJ2-5, with TRBD1 identical over 8 bases. The J call may be mistaken, given a closer DNA end match to TRBJ2-7. CDR3 length equals 14 residues. Looked up from germline, CDR1 is MNHNS and CDR2 is SASEGT. This CDR3 is CASSKGQDIDEQYF. DNA of the CDR3: TGTGCCAGCAGTAAGGGACAGGATATCGACGAGCAGTACTTC.

The chain recombines TRBV4-3 with TRBJ2-1; TRBD2 is a possible D gene (5 bases). CDR3 size: 14 residues. Germline CDR1 and CDR2: LGHNA and YSLEER. V was cut by 0 bases and J by 11 bases, with 14 bases left in between. This CDR3 reads CASSQDSGGLKQFF. DNA of the CDR3: TGCGCCAGCAGCCAAGATTCGGGCGGGTTAAAGCAGTTCTTC.

This clone was seen just once. The rearrangement joins TRBV30 to TRBJ2-1; a weak D match, TRBD2 (6 bases). This CDR3 has 16 amino acids. Trimming left V 1 base short and J 1 base short, with 14 bases between. Germline loops: CDR1 GTSNPN, CDR2 SVGIG (reference sequence). Written as DNA, the CDR3 is TGTGCCTGGAGTGCCGGGACTGGAGGGTCCTACAATGAGCAGTTCTTC. It encodes CAWSAGTGGSYNEQFF.

This rearrangement joins TRBV5-4 to TRBJ1-1; D is unclear. The CDR3 covers 14 residues. Germline assignment: CDR1 SGHNT and CDR2 YYREEE (reference sequence). The ends were cut back, 3 bases at V and 1 base at J, with 10 bases in the middle. The CDR3 loop is CASSSPGSNTEAFF. The DNA of the CDR3 is TGTGCCAGCAGCTCCCCGGGGTCGAACACTGAAGCTTTCTTT.

The chain is built from TRBV19 and TRBJ2-7, with 9 bases lining up with TRBD1. The CDR3 is 14 residues long. In germline, CDR1 is LNHDA, CDR2 SQIVND (reference sequence). V shed 2 bases, J shed 2 bases, and the junction held 1 base outside the gene matches. The CDR3 here is CASSIRDRAYEQYF. The DNA of the CDR3 is TGTGCCAGTAGTATAAGGGACAGGGCCTACGAGCAGTACTTC. Based on the CDR3 plus reference TRBV19 and TRBJ2-7, the full variable domain is DGGITQSPKYLFRKEGQNVTLSCEQNLNHDAMYWYRQDPGQGLRLIYYSQIVNDFQKGDIAEGYSVSREKKESFPLTVTSAQKNPTAFYLCASSIRDRAYEQYFGPGTRLTVT.

J is TRBJ2-7 and V is TRBV5-4; 7 bases agree with TRBD2. Unmatched junction bases numbered 16, after V lost 0 bases and J lost 7 bases. Germline assignment: CDR1 SGHNT and CDR2 YYREEE (reference sequence). This CDR3 has 17 amino acids. The CDR3 here is CASSLGLAVPLGGEQYF. DNA for the CDR3: TGTGCCAGCAGCTTGGGGCTAGCGGTCCCTCTGGGGGGGGAGCAGTACTTC.

The chain employs TRBV7-2 and TRBJ2-5; 7 bases match TRBD1. Trimming took 5 bases from V and 5 from J; bases not matched to a gene: 5. Germline lookup yields CDR1 SGHTA and CDR2 FQGNSA. This CDR3 contains 13 residues. The DNA of the CDR3 is TGTGCCAGCAGCGTCCTACAGGGGGAGACCCAGTACTTC. Its protein is CASSVLQGETQYF.

V usage is TRBV27 and J usage is TRBJ2-3; 7 bases are a match to TRBD1. Germline V gene sequence: CDR1 MNHEY, CDR2 SMNVEV (reference sequence). V gave up 6 bases and J gave up 0 bases; unmatched junction bases: 6. The CDR3 extends over 15 amino acids. The CDR3 sequence is CASRLDRVSTDTQYF. DNA for the CDR3: TGTGCCAGCAGGCTCGACAGGGTGAGCACAGATACGCAGTATTTT.

This chain joins TRBV7-6 and TRBJ2-3, with 8 nucleotides matching TRBD2. J gave up 3 bases and V 1 base, and 6 bases lay outside the gene matches. Germline V CDR1 and CDR2: SGHVS, FNYEAQ. The length of the CDR3 is 16 residues. The CDR3 is CASSLGSGGTTDTQYF. The CDR3 bases are TGTGCCAGCAGCTTAGGCAGCGGGGGTACTACAGATACGCAGTATTTT. Based on the CDR3 plus reference TRBV7-6 and TRBJ2-3, the full variable domain is GAGVSQSPRYKVTKRGQDVALRCDPISGHVSLYWYRQALGQGPEFLTYFNYEAQQDKSGLPNDRFSAERPEGSISTLTIQRTEQRDSAMYRCASSLGSGGTTDTQYFGPGTRLTVL.

The genes are TRBV19 and TRBJ1-1, with 11 bases lining up with TRBD1. Germline V lookup: CDR1 LNHDA, CDR2 SQIVND (reference sequence). J gave up 7 bases and V 9 bases, and 13 bases lay outside the gene matches. This CDR3 region has 15 residues. CDR3 amino acids: CARKIMDRGHDEAFF. The CDR3 DNA reads as TGTGCCAGGAAAATCATGGACAGGGGGCATGATGAAGCTTTCTTT.

The genes are TRBV6-5 and TRBJ2-7; 9 positions match TRBD1. The CDR3 contains 14 residues. Germline CDR1 reads MNHEY; CDR2 reads SVGAGI. After removal of 6 bases from V and 9 bases from J, the junction contained 12 bases not matched to a gene. CDR3 DNA sequence: TGTGCCAGCAGGGCCGGGACAGGGCCCCGGGTGCAGTACTTC. It codes for CASRAGTGPRVQYF.

V and J are TRBV6-5 and TRBJ2-1; 7 bases are shared with TRBD1. Germline CDR1 and CDR2: MNHEY and SVGAGI. The V gene end was trimmed by 7 bases and the J gene end by 4 bases; junction bases not matched to a gene: 4. The CDR3 loop spans 13 amino acids. CDR3 in amino acids: CASKQGLYNEQFF. CDR3 nucleotide sequence: TGTGCCAGCAAACAGGGGTTATACAATGAGCAGTTCTTC.

This rearrangement joins TRBV19 to TRBJ1-1; D possibly corresponds to TRBD1 (6 bases). CDR1 LNHDA and CDR2 SQIVND come from the germline V gene (reference sequence). The CDR3 totals 13 residues. The ends were cut back, 7 bases at V and 3 bases at J, with 12 bases in the middle. The CDR3 DNA reads TGTGCCAGTACGGGGGGGCTCGACACTGAAGCTTTCTTT. It yields the protein CASTGGLDTEAFF.

The chain carries TRBV9 and TRBJ2-1; 11 bases align to TRBD2. The CDR3 has 16 residues. The V segment lost 0 bases and the J segment 4 bases; nucleotides outside the gene matches: 3. Germline assignment: CDR1 SGDLS and CDR2 YYNGEE. In DNA form, the CDR3 reads TGTGCCAGCAGCGTAGATAGCGGGGGGGCTTACAATGAGCAGTTCTTC. Translation gives CASSVDSGGAYNEQFF.

The chain is built from TRBV30 and TRBJ1-4; D is ambiguous. The V gene's germline CDR1 is GTSNPN and CDR2 SVGIG (reference sequence). The V end lost 2 bases, the J end lost 8 bases, and 15 bases lay between the germline ends. CDR3 length: 14 residues. The CDR3 loop reads CAWSLPGGSEKLFF. CDR3 nucleotide sequence: TGTGCCTGGAGTCTCCCAGGTGGATCCGAAAAACTGTTTTTT.

This clone was detected once. Written as DNA, the CDR3 is TGTGCCAGTAGTCCGCATCCAAAGGGACTGACGACCTACGAGCAGTACTTC. Amino acid sequence: CASSPHPKGLTTYEQYF. The chain has TRBV19 and TRBJ2-7; D is perhaps TRBD2 (6 bases). Germline-derived CDR1 and CDR2 are LNHDA and SQIVND (reference sequence). V gave up 5 bases and J gave up 2 bases, with 22 bases separating them. The CDR3 extends over 17 amino acids.

The chain joins TRBV6-4 to TRBJ1-2; D perhaps matches TRBD1 (6 bases). The V end was cut by 4 bases, the J end by 6 bases, with 15 bases between. CDR1 is MRHNA and CDR2 is SNTAGT in the germline V gene. This CDR3 has 14 residues. The CDR3 DNA sequence: TGTGCCAGCAGTGCAGCTCAGGGGATCGATGGCTACACCTTC. Translated, it gives CASSAAQGIDGYTF.

The chain recombines TRBV5-4 with TRBJ2-2, with TRBD1 matching 11 bases. Germline loops: CDR1 SGHNT, CDR2 YYREEE (reference sequence). The junction had 5 bases not matched to a gene; V was cut back by 4 bases and J by 6 bases. The CDR3 totals 15 residues. CDR3 sequence (DNA): TGTGCCAGCAGCACCGGGACAGGGGGAGCCGGGGAGCTGTTTTTT. Translation gives CASSTGTGGAGELFF. The whole variable domain, remainder taken from reference TRBV5-4 and TRBJ2-2, is ETGVTQSPTHLIKTRGQQVTLRCSSQSGHNTVSWYQQALGQGPQFIFQYYREEENGRGNFPPRFSGLQFPNYSSELNVNALELDDSALYLCASSTGTGGAGELFFGEGSRLTVL.

Worth noting for this clone: At one end the junction does not follow the germline gene, possibly because of a read error. J is TRBJ2-1 and V is TRBV10-2, with a possible D match to TRBD2 (5 bases). Germline CDR1 WSHSY, CDR2 SAAADI. The CDR3 covers 10 residues. The CDR3 coding sequence is TGCGCCAGCAGGGACTCCGCAGTGATCTTC. Its translation is CASRDSAVIF.

This clone was found once. The CDR3 loop reads CAISEGLAGGIQETQYF. The DNA of the CDR3 is TGTGCCATCAGTGAGGGACTAGCGGGGGGGATACAAGAGACCCAGTACTTC. This chain links TRBV10-3 with TRBJ2-5; 15 nucleotides line up with TRBD2. The junction had 3 bases not matched to a gene; V was cut back by 2 bases and J by 2 bases. The germline gives CDR1 ENHRY, CDR2 SYGVKD. The CDR3 runs to 17 residues.